The source of this T cell receptor (beta chain) is a study of T cells in women clearing cervical HPV infection. Turning to the study itself: Cases were women with histologically confirmed HPV16-related CIN3 or worse, including a couple of invasive cancers.

Comment on this clone: Its target is unknown. Sequencing ends 3 residues short of the CDR3 end; the germline J gene provides the rest. The same CDR3 can be traced to other DNA sequences in this sample.

In germline, CDR1 is SGHDN, CDR2 FVKESK. This CDR3 has 13 amino acids. Trimming removed 6 bases from V and 2 bases from J, with 8 bases in between. Prevalent HPV16 infections were excluded; only incident single HPV16 infections included. MY09/MY11 PCR detected cervical HPV DNA; dot-blot assigned genotypes. Only in-frame clones appear in the TCRdb table, and some are missing; sequencing was by immunoSEQ multiplex PCR. This table holds some 39,000 clones. Study observations and caveats: CIN3+ cases had significantly higher TCR richness than controls; evenness did not differ.

V gene TRBV14 combines with J gene TRBJ1-5; D remains ambiguous. Sequencing was performed on blood buffy coat. The source of this sequence is a woman between 18 and 69 years old with a cervical HPV16 infection that either progressed to CIN3+ or cleared (not recorded which). CDR3 bases read: TGTGCCAGCAGTCGGTTGGGCAATCAGCCC. Its translation is CASSRLGNQP. The entire CDR3 is CASSRLGNQPQHF.